Each of the 20 T cell receptor beta chains below was sequenced from the same sample in a study of blood T cells in healthy people across ages. A second roughly 7 to 11 cycle PCR used barcoded and J-beta primers. TCRdb ran MiXCR on the 5' RACE reads and lists one entry per CDR3 protein. The profile shows 1.5 million to 2 million distinct CDR3 sequences, 28% of them singletons. Sequencing was carried out using blood. The receptors were gathered from a woman between 25 and 40 years old in good health.

The gene calls are TRBV7-2 and TRBJ2-1, with D possibly called TRBD1 or TRBD2 (5 bases each). Trimming shortened V by 10 bases and J by 6 bases, and 16 bases separated the two germline ends. Germline CDR1 is SGHTA and CDR2 is FQGNSA. This CDR3 comprises 13 residues. DNA of the CDR3: TGTGCCATCCGGGGCCTGCTCGGCAATGAGCAGTTCTTC. Translation gives CAIRGLLGNEQFF.

On this clonotype: The junction departs from the called germline gene at one end, perhaps through a read error. The chain couples TRBV7-6 to TRBJ1-4, with D tentatively TRBD1 (6 bases). From germline, CDR1 is SGHVS and CDR2 FNYEAQ. CDR3 length: 17 amino acids. The CDR3 DNA reads TGTGCCAGCAGCTTAGCTCCGGAGGGGGGAGTTAATGAAAAACGGTTTTTT. Residues: CASSLAPEGGVNEKRFF. Combining the CDR3 with reference TRBV7-6 and TRBJ1-4 gives the whole variable domain GAGVSQSPRYKVTKRGQDVALRCDPISGHVSLYWYRQALGQGPEFLTYFNYEAQQDKSGLPNDRFSAERPEGSISTLTIQRTEQRDSAMYRCASSLAPEGGVNEKRFFGSGTQLSVL.

The chain employs TRBV20-1 and TRBJ2-7; 9 bases match TRBD1. The CDR3 extends over 16 amino acids. Per germline, CDR1 DFQATT and CDR2 SNEGSKA (reference sequence). J lost 5 bases, V lost 1 base, and 12 bases had no gene match. CDR3: CSARASRQGVVHEQYF. CDR3 nucleotide sequence: TGCAGTGCTAGAGCTTCCCGACAGGGGGTTGTGCACGAGCAGTACTTC.

The rearrangement uses TRBV20-1 and TRBJ1-2; no firm D call. This CDR3 has 13 residues. Germline V lookup: CDR1 DFQATT, CDR2 SNEGSKA (reference sequence). The V end lost 6 bases, the J end lost 4 bases, and 15 bases lay between the germline ends. The CDR3 nucleotides read TGCAGTGCCTGGAGGCAGTCAAGCTATGGCTACACCTTC. Translated: CSAWRQSSYGYTF.

In the case of this clonotype: A much larger clonotype is one base distant, so this may be a read error. The CDR3: CATSTDPTSYNEQYF. The CDR3 bases are TGTGCCACCAGCACCGACCCAACCAGCTACAATGAGCAGTACTTC. The chain is built from TRBV15 and TRBJ2-4, with D hard to call. The germline CDR1 and CDR2 sequences are LNHNV and YYDKDF (reference sequence). V lost 4 bases and J 13 bases, leaving 23 bases between the germline ends. The CDR3 extends over 15 amino acids.

This chain connects TRBV20-1 to TRBJ2-3, with TRBD2 matching 11 bases. CDR3 length: 14 residues. Trimming removed 5 bases from V and 4 bases from J; junction bases left unmatched: 5. CDR1 is DFQATT, CDR2 SNEGSKA, per germline (reference sequence). Here the CDR3 reads CSADSGGGADTQYF. CDR3 DNA: TGCAGTGCTGATAGCGGGGGGGGCGCAGATACGCAGTATTTT.

This clonotype was counted many times. The gene calls are TRBV10-3 and TRBJ1-4; D may be TRBD1 (6 bases). Germline CDR1 and CDR2: ENHRY and SYGVKD. Trimming cost V 2 bases and J 7 bases, with 8 bases left between them. CDR3 length: 13 residues. DNA of the CDR3: TGTGCCATCAGTGAGCAGGGGAGTGAAAAACTGTTTTTT. Protein product: CAISEQGSEKLFF.

This clonotype turned up a few times. The chain recombines TRBV30 with TRBJ1-2; a possible D gene is TRBD1 (5 bases). The CDR3 totals 12 residues. CDR1 and CDR2 (germline): GTSNPN, SVGIG (reference sequence). Trimming shortened V by 2 bases and J by 8 bases, and 12 bases separated the two germline ends. DNA for the CDR3: TGTGCCTGGAGTTCCACTGGGGGGGGCTACACCTTC. It yields the protein CAWSSTGGGYTF.

The rearrangement links TRBV6-2 or TRBV6-3 to TRBJ1-6; no reliable D call. Trimming left V 4 bases short and J 9 bases short, with 13 bases between. CDR1 and CDR2 (germline): MNHEY, SVGEGT. There are 14 residues in the CDR3. The CDR3, as DNA: TGTGCCAGCAGTTCACTGAACCGTATTTCACCCCTCCACTTT. It translates to CASSSLNRISPLHF.

A few counts support this clonotype. V is TRBV7-7 and J is TRBJ1-2; D call uncertain. CDR1 and CDR2 (germline): SSHAT, FNYEAQ (reference sequence). The CDR3 is 15 residues long. Trimming shortened V by 5 bases and J by 6 bases, and 19 bases separated the two germline ends. CDR3 coding DNA: TGTGCCAGCAGCCCCTTATTGAAGGCCCCGGATGGCTACACCTTC. It specifies CASSPLLKAPDGYTF.

This clonotype was recorded at least ten times. The rearrangement links TRBV5-1 to TRBJ2-3, with D possibly being TRBD2 (6 bases). Trimming took 2 bases from V and 0 from J, leaving 10 bases between them. The CDR3 loop spans 15 amino acids. The V gene's germline CDR1 is SGHRS and CDR2 YFSETQ. CDR3 in DNA: TGCGCCAGCAGCTTCGGGGGAACTAGCACAGATACGCAGTATTTT. Encoded protein: CASSFGGTSTDTQYF.

V is TRBV11-2 and J is TRBJ2-3; D may be TRBD1 or TRBD2 (5 bases each). Trimming removed 6 bases at V and 5 bases at J, with 12 bases between. Per the germline V gene, CDR1 is SGHAT and CDR2 is FQNNGV. The length of the CDR3 is 13 residues. This chain's CDR3 is CASSGGVRDTQYF. The CDR3 DNA is TGTGCCAGCAGTGGGGGAGTCAGAGATACGCAGTATTTT. The full variable domain, completed using reference TRBV11-2 and TRBJ2-3, is EAGVAQSPRYKIIEKRQSVAFWCNPISGHATLYWYQQILGQGPKLLIQFQNNGVVDDSQLPKDRFSAERLKGVDSTLKIQPAKLEDSAVYLCASSGGVRDTQYFGPGTRLTVL.

This clonotype came up a few times. This chain links TRBV7-8 with TRBJ2-4; unclear D gene. The DNA end is a closer match to TRBJ2-7, so the J assignment may be wrong. The CDR3 extends over 13 amino acids. Germline-derived CDR1 and CDR2 are SGHVS and FQNEAQ. CDR3 nucleotide sequence: TGTGCCAGCAGCGTCGACTGGGTCTACGAGCAGTACTTC. This codes for CASSVDWVYEQYF.

This clonotype was picked up a small number of times. J is TRBJ1-1 and V is TRBV27, with D perhaps TRBD1 (5 bases). This CDR3 is built from 13 residues. Trimming removed 5 bases at V and 11 bases at J, with 18 bases between. Germline values: CDR1 MNHEY, CDR2 SMNVEV (reference sequence). The CDR3 nucleotides are TGTGCCAGCAGTGATGGGCTAATGGGGCAGGCTTTCTTT. It encodes CASSDGLMGQAFF.

The gene calls are TRBV15 and TRBJ2-3; TRBD1 agrees at 10 bases. The CDR3 runs to 16 residues. V shed 3 bases and J 0 bases; nucleotides not matched to a gene: 3. Germline V CDR1 and CDR2: LNHNV, YYDKDF (reference sequence). CDR3 loop: CATSRRTGGSTDTQYF. In DNA form, the CDR3 reads TGTGCCACCAGCAGGCGGACAGGGGGGAGCACAGATACGCAGTATTTT.

The chain carries TRBV5-1 and TRBJ2-1, with 10 bases aligning to TRBD2. Germline V lookup: CDR1 SGHRS, CDR2 YFSETQ. This CDR3 has 15 amino acids. V gave up 0 bases and J gave up 9 bases; unmatched junction bases: 6. The DNA of the CDR3 is TGCGCCAGCAGCTTGGAGGGTAGCGGGAGGTCTGAGCAGTTCTTC. Translating gives CASSLEGSGRSEQFF.

The gene calls are TRBV6-6 and TRBJ2-7; the D is unclear. CDR3 length equals 15 residues. V was pared by 7 bases and J by 7 bases, with 23 bases between. CDR1 is MNHNY, CDR2 SVGAGI, per germline (reference sequence). CDR3 region: CASTSTRPGGTEQYF. CDR3 DNA: TGTGCCAGCACTTCAACCCGGCCCGGTGGAACAGAGCAGTACTTC.

This clonotype was detected many times. Germline and junction disagree at one end, which may indicate a read error. The chain combines TRBV29-1 with TRBJ2-1, with D tentatively TRBD2 (5 bases). The CDR3 covers 15 residues. Germline CDR1 and CDR2: SQVTM and ANQGSEA. The CDR3 spells CSIEDWRSSYNEQFF. The CDR3 DNA reads as TGCAGCATTGAGGACTGGAGAAGCTCCTACAATGAGCAGTTCTTC.

This clonotype was picked up many times. The gene calls are TRBV9 and TRBJ1-2, with TRBD1 matching over 10 bases. CDR3 length: 13 residues. Germline trimming cut 6 bases from V and 2 bases from J; bases unmatched to any gene: 1. The germline V gene has CDR1 SGDLS and CDR2 YYNGEE. CDR3 sequence: CASTGQGNYGYTF. As DNA, the CDR3 is TGTGCCAGCACGGGACAGGGGAACTATGGCTACACCTTC.

This chain joins TRBV7-9 and TRBJ1-2; the D gene is possibly TRBD1 (6 bases). V dropped 4 bases and J dropped 4 bases, with 13 bases sitting between them. The CDR3 runs to 14 residues. CDR1 SEHNR and CDR2 FQNEAQ come from the germline V gene (reference sequence). The CDR3 DNA follows: TGTGCCAGCAGCTCGGGGGCTGGGAGCTATGGCTACACCTTC. As protein: CASSSGAGSYGYTF.